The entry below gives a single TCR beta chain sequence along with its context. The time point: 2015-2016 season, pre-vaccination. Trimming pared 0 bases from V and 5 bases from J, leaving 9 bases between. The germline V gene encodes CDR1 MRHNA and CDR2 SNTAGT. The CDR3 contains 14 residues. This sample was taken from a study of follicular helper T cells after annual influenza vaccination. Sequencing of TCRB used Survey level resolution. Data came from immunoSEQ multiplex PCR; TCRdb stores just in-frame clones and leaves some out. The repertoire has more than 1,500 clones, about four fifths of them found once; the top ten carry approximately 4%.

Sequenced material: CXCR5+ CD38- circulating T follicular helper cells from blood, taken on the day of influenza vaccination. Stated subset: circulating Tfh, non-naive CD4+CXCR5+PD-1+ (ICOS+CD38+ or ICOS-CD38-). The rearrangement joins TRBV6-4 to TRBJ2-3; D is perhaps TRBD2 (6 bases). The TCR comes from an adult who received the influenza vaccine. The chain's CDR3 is CASSDSSGEDTQYF. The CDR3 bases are TGTGCCAGCAGTGACTCTAGCGGAGAAGATACGCAGTATTTT.